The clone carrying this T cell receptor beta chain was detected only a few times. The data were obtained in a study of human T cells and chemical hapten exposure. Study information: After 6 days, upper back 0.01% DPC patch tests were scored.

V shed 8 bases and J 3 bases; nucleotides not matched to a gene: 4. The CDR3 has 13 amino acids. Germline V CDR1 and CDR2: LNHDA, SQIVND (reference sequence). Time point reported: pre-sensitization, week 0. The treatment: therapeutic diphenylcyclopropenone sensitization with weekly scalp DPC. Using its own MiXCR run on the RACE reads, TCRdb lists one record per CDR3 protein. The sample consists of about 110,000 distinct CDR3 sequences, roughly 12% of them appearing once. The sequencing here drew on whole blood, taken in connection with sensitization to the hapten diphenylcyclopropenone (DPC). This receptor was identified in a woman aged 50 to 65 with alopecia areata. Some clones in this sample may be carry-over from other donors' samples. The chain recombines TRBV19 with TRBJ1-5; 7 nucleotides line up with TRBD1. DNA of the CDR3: TGTGCCAGTGCCGGACAGGTCAATCAGCCCCAGCATTTT. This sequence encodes CASAGQVNQPQHF.